This T cell receptor beta chain was sequenced in a study of T-cell memory formation after mild COVID-19. The wider study: Largely donor-specific TCR clusters were found.

In TCRdb, the 5' RACE reads were re-called with MiXCR into one record per CDR3 protein. The repertoire consists of approximately 150,000 distinct CDR3 sequences, with approximately 21% occurring once and the leading ten covering approximately 2.4%. This clonotype showed up just a few times. Deletions cut 1 base from V and 4 bases from J, with 7 bases between. The CDR3 consists of 13 residues. The germline V gene has CDR1 SGHVS and CDR2 FQNEAQ. The source of this sequence is an adult woman who had mild COVID-19 (a few samples of this study predate the infection). Cell type and time point are not known. This rearrangement joins TRBV7-8 to TRBJ1-2, with unresolved D. The sample taken for sequencing was PBMCs or a T cell subset sorted from them (not recorded which). CDR3: CASSLVRGYGYTF. The CDR3 DNA reads as TGTGCCAGCAGCTTAGTACGTGGCTATGGCTACACCTTC.